The 21 T cell receptor beta chains below all came from one sample that was sequenced in a study of blood T cell repertoires in COVID-19. Assay: immunoSEQ multiplex PCR; the TCRdb copy retains only in-frame clones and omits some. In the table there are more than 300,000 clones, nearly 90% of which are singletons. Source material: peripheral blood. The receptor set was obtained from a middle-aged woman with COVID-19, enrolled during active disease.

The V call is TRBV4-3, the J call TRBJ2-2, with 8 bases matching TRBD1. Germline lookup yields CDR1 LGHNA and CDR2 YSLEER. CDR3 length: 12 amino acids. V lost 8 bases and J lost 4; bases outside the gene matches: 0. Here the CDR3 DNA reads TGCGCCAGCGGGACAGGCACCGGGGAGCTGTTTTTT. This codes for CASGTGTGELFF.

A few counts support this clone. CDR3 in amino acids: CASSPIPRLLNYGYTF. The DNA of the CDR3 is TGTGCCAGCAGTCCAATCCCCCGGTTGTTAAACTATGGCTACACCTTC. V and J are TRBV28 and TRBJ1-2; D uncertain. CDR1 and CDR2 (germline): MDHEN, SYDVKM. The CDR3 is made up of 16 amino acids. V was cut by 5 bases and J by 2 bases, with 18 bases left in between.

V usage is TRBV9 and J usage is TRBJ2-2; 12 bases agree with TRBD2. V lost 2 bases to trimming and J lost 7 bases; unmatched junction nucleotides: 9. CDR3 size: 17 residues. The V gene's germline CDR1 is SGDLS and CDR2 YYNGEE. CDR3 loop: CASSVDRLAGANGELFF. CDR3 DNA sequence: TGTGCCAGCAGCGTCGATAGACTAGCGGGAGCCAACGGGGAGCTGTTTTTT.

The rearrangement links TRBV4-2 to TRBJ1-3, with D perhaps TRBD1 (6 bases). The CDR3 length is 18 residues. Germline CDR1 is LGHNA and CDR2 is YNFKEQ. The ends were cut back, 0 bases at V and 1 base at J, with 16 bases in the middle. The CDR3 coding sequence is TGTGCCAGCAGCCAAGAGAGAGCAGGGGCCGTGTCTGGAAACACCATATATTTT. As protein: CASSQERAGAVSGNTIYF.

This chain uses TRBV27 with TRBJ1-1; 10 bases line up with TRBD1. Trimming at V came to 2 bases and at J to 1 base, leaving 25 bases not matched to a gene. CDR1 and CDR2 (germline): MNHEY, SMNVEV (reference sequence). The CDR3 extends over 23 amino acids. CDR3 coding DNA: TGTGCCAGCAGTTTAGGCCCATACCAACCTCGGGGACAGGGGCTTATAGGGAACACTGAAGCTTTCTTT. It is translated as CASSLGPYQPRGQGLIGNTEAFF.

The chain uses TRBV2 and TRBJ2-5; a weak D match, TRBD1 (6 bases). The CDR3 runs 15 residues. Trimming took off 6 bases at V and 2 bases at J, with 16 bases between the two ends. Germline loops: CDR1 SNHLY, CDR2 FYNNEI. The CDR3 here is CASSRIMGAQETQYF. DNA of the CDR3: TGTGCCAGCAGCCGTATTATGGGGGCGCAAGAGACCCAGTACTTC.

The chain recombines TRBV3-1 (or the pseudogene TRBV3-2) with TRBJ2-7; no reliable D call. Trimming stripped 6 bases from V and 6 bases from J, with 21 bases between. CDR3 length: 15 residues. CDR1 is LGHDT, CDR2 YNNKEL, per germline (reference sequence). Here the CDR3 reads CASSRGDSAPSEQYF. The CDR3 DNA follows: TGTGCCAGCAGTCGAGGTGACTCGGCCCCCTCCGAGCAGTACTTC.

This chain uses TRBV4-3 with TRBJ2-1; weak D call: TRBD1 (6 bases). CDR3 length: 17 amino acids. The germline gives CDR1 LGHNA, CDR2 YSLEER. V was pared by 0 bases and J by 1 base, with 13 bases between. The CDR3 is CASSQELTQGSYNEQFF. The CDR3 coding sequence is TGCGCCAGCAGCCAAGAGTTGACACAGGGATCCTACAATGAGCAGTTCTTC.

The chain joins TRBV19 to TRBJ2-7; TRBD2 might be the D (6 bases). The length of the CDR3 is 13 residues. Deletions cut 3 bases from V and 7 bases from J, with 13 bases between. CDR1 LNHDA and CDR2 SQIVND come from the germline V gene (reference sequence). The CDR3 DNA reads as TGTGCCAGTAGTATCCCCGGGGGTTGGGAGCAGTACTTC. Protein sequence: CASSIPGGWEQYF.

The chain has TRBV6-2 or TRBV6-3 and TRBJ1-5; possible D gene TRBD1, 6 bases. The V gene's germline CDR1 is MNHEY and CDR2 SVGEGT. V shed 6 bases and J shed 2 bases, with 23 bases lying between them. CDR3 length equals 18 residues. The CDR3 reads CASSRLSNTGWGNQPQHF. The CDR3 region has the DNA TGTGCCAGCAGCCGACTCTCTAATACAGGGTGGGGCAATCAGCCCCAGCATTTT.

The chain carries TRBV5-1 and TRBJ1-1; 10 bases agree with TRBD1. Unmatched junction bases numbered 6, after V lost 2 bases and J lost 5 bases. The CDR3 covers 15 residues. The germline V gene has CDR1 SGHRS and CDR2 YFSETQ. In DNA form, the CDR3 reads TGCGCCAGCAGCTTAGGGACAGGGGATAGGACTGAAGCTTTCTTT. Translation: CASSLGTGDRTEAFF.

V gene TRBV4-3 combines with J gene TRBJ2-7; a possible D gene is TRBD1 (5 bases). Germline V CDR1 and CDR2: LGHNA, YSLEER. Trimming removed 3 bases at V and 3 bases at J, with 18 bases between. The CDR3 is 16 amino acids. The CDR3 sequence is CASSHLAGQGVYEQYF. Here the CDR3 DNA reads TGCGCCAGCAGCCATCTCGCCGGCCAAGGGGTCTACGAGCAGTACTTC.

The chain links TRBV27 to TRBJ1-6; a weak D match, TRBD1 (6 bases). From germline, CDR1 is MNHEY and CDR2 SMNVEV (reference sequence). The V end was cut by 6 bases, the J end by 6 bases, with 9 bases between. CDR3 size: 13 residues. The CDR3 region has the DNA TGTGCCAGCAGCCCAGGGGCTAATTCACCCCTCCACTTT. Its protein is CASSPGANSPLHF.

The J gene is TRBJ1-1, the V gene TRBV6-6, with unresolved D. V was clipped by 6 bases and J by 6 bases, with 20 bases between them. CDR3 length equals 15 residues. Looked up from germline, CDR1 is MNHNY and CDR2 is SVGAGI (reference sequence). Written as DNA, the CDR3 is TGTGCCAGCAGACTAGACGGTGATGATGGGGCTGAAGCTTTCTTT. The encoded protein is CASRLDGDDGAEAFF.

In DNA, the CDR3 is TGCAGCGTCCGGACAGGGTTCTCCTACGAGCAGTACTTC. Amino acids: CSVRTGFSYEQYF. This sequence joins TRBV29-1 and TRBJ2-7, with TRBD1 matching over 8 bases. V was pared by 6 bases and J by 0 bases, with 4 bases of the junction left unmatched. Germline V gene lookup returns CDR1 SQVTM and CDR2 ANQGSEA. The CDR3 has 13 amino acids.

This clone showed up just once. V is TRBV11-2 and J is TRBJ2-3; 11 bases match TRBD2. Unmatched junction bases numbered 6, after V lost 1 base and J lost 12 bases. The germline V gene has CDR1 SGHAT and CDR2 FQNNGV. The CDR3 length is 14 residues. In DNA, the CDR3 is TGTGCCAGCAGCTTAGTCACTAGCGGGGGTTATCAGTATTTT. This sequence encodes CASSLVTSGGYQYF.

The DNA for the CDR3 is TGTGCCATCAGTGAGTCTGACAGGGACGGCTATGGCTACACCTTC. This gives the protein CAISESDRDGYGYTF. The chain joins TRBV10-3 to TRBJ1-2, with 7 bases identical to TRBD1. V was pared by 0 bases and J by 4 bases, with 5 bases of the junction left unmatched. CDR1 and CDR2 (germline): ENHRY, SYGVKD. This CDR3 contains 15 residues.

V usage is TRBV28 and J usage is TRBJ2-7; 7 nucleotides agree with TRBD2. This CDR3 has 15 residues. The germline V gene has CDR1 MDHEN and CDR2 SYDVKM. V lost 3 bases and J lost 6; bases outside the gene matches: 11. The CDR3 DNA follows: TGTGCCAGCAGTTTGGGATCGGTAGCGGGTCGCGAGCAGTACTTC. Its protein product is CASSLGSVAGREQYF.

V is TRBV4-3 and J is TRBJ2-7, with a tentative D call TRBD2 (5 bases). The V end was cut by 0 bases, the J end by 9 bases, with 18 bases between. The CDR3 covers 15 residues. The germline V gene has CDR1 LGHNA and CDR2 YSLEER. CDR3 loop: CASSQDPTGGFGQYF. CDR3 DNA: TGCGCCAGCAGCCAAGATCCTACCGGAGGTTTCGGGCAGTACTTC.

Regarding this clone: This may come from a read error, since a much larger clone is one base off. This sample includes further DNA sequences coding for the same CDR3. This chain joins TRBV20-1 and TRBJ1-1; no firm D call. Trimming pared 1 base from V and 4 bases from J, leaving 4 bases between. Germline values: CDR1 DFQATT, CDR2 SNEGSKA (reference sequence). This CDR3 is 11 amino acids long. The CDR3 region has the DNA TGCAGTGCTAGAGGGGCCACTGAAGCTTTCTTT. As protein: CSARGATEAFF.

The rearrangement uses TRBV4-1 and TRBJ2-5, with a tentative D call TRBD1 (5 bases). The CDR3 runs 15 residues. Trimming took off 1 base at V and 7 bases at J, with 16 bases between the two ends. CDR1 and CDR2 from the germline V gene are MGHRA and YSYEKL. The DNA for the CDR3 is TGCGCCAGCAGCCAAGTGGGGCAGAGCTTAGCGACCCAGTACTTC. This codes for CASSQVGQSLATQYF.